A single T cell receptor beta chain is shown here with its context. These data belong to a study of T cells in narcolepsy. Generated by immunoSEQ multiplex PCR, the TCRdb table keeps only in-frame clones and is missing some. The sample lists some 30,000 clones, around 80% occurring once. The CDR3 runs 16 residues. This sequence was found in a human donor with narcolepsy. This chain connects TRBV21-1 to TRBJ2-7; the table assigns TRBD1, which was not confirmed against the DNA. TRBV21-1 is shown as a pseudogene. Sequencing was done on a sample of CD45RA- memory CD4+ T cells from PBMCs. The CDR3 loop is CASSKAKDRGVFEQYF. The DNA of the CDR3 is TGTGCCAGCAGCAAAGCCAAGGACAGGGGCGTATTCGAGCAGTACTTC.